Each of the 31 T cell receptor beta chains below was sequenced from the same sample in a study of CD8 T cells in ankylosing spondylitis. TCRdb re-called the 5' RACE reads with MiXCR, one entry per CDR3 protein. This table has some 270,000 distinct CDR3 sequences, over 15% appearing once. The sample comprised blood, either unsorted or a sorted T cell fraction (not recorded which). These receptors came from a male donor with ankylosing spondylitis or in good health (not recorded which).

This clonotype occurred a few times. The CDR3 is CASSRILGAGELFF. DNA for the CDR3: TGCGCCAGCAGCCGAATACTAGGTGCCGGGGAGCTGTTTTTT. V gene TRBV4-3 combines with J gene TRBJ2-2; D is perhaps TRBD2 (5 bases). The CDR3 is 14 amino acids. Germline CDR1 and CDR2: LGHNA and YSLEER. Trimming shortened V by 4 bases and J by 6 bases, and 12 bases separated the two germline ends.

The V call is TRBV12-3 or TRBV12-4, the J call TRBJ2-1; no clear D gene. V lost 10 bases to trimming and J lost 5 bases, with 12 bases between them. This CDR3 is built from 12 residues. The CDR3 bases are TGTGCCACCGGGCCTTCGAACAATGAGCAGTTCTTC. Translated: CATGPSNNEQFF.

Only a few counts were recorded for this clonotype. V usage is TRBV29-1 and J usage is TRBJ2-5, with 7 bases aligning to TRBD1. The trim removed 7 bases at V and 2 bases at J, leaving 7 bases unmatched. Germline CDR1 SQVTM, CDR2 ANQGSEA. This CDR3 comprises 13 residues. CDR3 DNA: TGCAGCGCCGAGACAGGGTCGCAAGAGACCCAGTACTTC. Translated: CSAETGSQETQYF.

This clonotype was counted between two and nine times. The chain uses TRBV6-5 and TRBJ2-2; D unclear. The CDR3 is 18 residues long. Per germline, CDR1 MNHEY and CDR2 SVGAGI. V dropped 0 bases and J dropped 0 bases, with 14 bases sitting between them. In nucleotides, the CDR3 is TGTGCCAGCAGTTACTCGAATGCCAGATATTCGAACACCGGGGAGCTGTTTTTT. Its protein product is CASSYSNARYSNTGELFF.

V and J are TRBV4-1 and TRBJ2-7; 15 nucleotides align to TRBD2. Germline-derived CDR1 and CDR2 are MGHRA and YSYEKL. This CDR3 is 19 amino acids long. V lost 2 bases and J lost 2; bases outside the gene matches: 10. The CDR3 here is CASSQTRTSGRAVAYEQYF. CDR3 nucleotide sequence: TGCGCCAGCAGCCAAACCAGGACTAGCGGGAGGGCCGTCGCCTACGAGCAGTACTTC.

In this sample, this clonotype turned up a few times. The gene calls are TRBV29-1 and TRBJ2-7; TRBD1 agrees at 8 bases. Germline V gives CDR1 SQVTM, CDR2 ANQGSEA. The CDR3 is 12 amino acids. The V and J ends lost 7 bases and 5 bases, in that order; junction bases with no gene match: 7. CDR3 DNA: TGCAGCGCCTGGACAGGGTCCGACGAGCAGTACTTC. Translating it yields CSAWTGSDEQYF.

The DNA for the CDR3 is TGTGCCATCAGTGAGTCATCTCATAGCAGCTCCTACAATGAGCAGTTCTTC. Its translation is CAISESSHSSSYNEQFF. V and J are TRBV10-3 and TRBJ2-1; D unresolved. The V gene's germline CDR1 is ENHRY and CDR2 SYGVKD. The CDR3 is 17 amino acids. Between the trimmed V and J ends, which lost 0 bases and 0 bases, there was a span of 12 bases.

This chain connects TRBV27 to TRBJ2-3; the D is unclear. The CDR3 runs 13 residues. Trimming shortened V by 0 bases and J by 8 bases, and 9 bases separated the two germline ends. Germline CDR1 is MNHEY and CDR2 is SMNVEV (reference sequence). CDR3 DNA sequence: TGTGCCAGCAGTTTATCGACTTCGGGTACGCAGTATTTT. Translated: CASSLSTSGTQYF.

V usage is TRBV7-9 and J usage is TRBJ2-1; the D is unclear. CDR3 length equals 13 residues. Germline V gene sequence: CDR1 SEHNR, CDR2 FQNEAQ (reference sequence). V was trimmed by 4 bases and J by 7 bases, leaving 11 bases between them. CDR3 nucleotides: TGTGCCAGCAGCTCCCCGGTTCGAAATGAGCAGTTCTTC. Amino acid sequence: CASSSPVRNEQFF.

This clonotype appeared a few times. This sequence joins TRBV29-1 and TRBJ2-1, with TRBD2 identical over 10 bases. There are 14 residues in the CDR3. The ends lost 1 base at V and 4 bases at J; junction bases unmatched: 1. From germline, CDR1 is SQVTM and CDR2 ANQGSEA. This chain's CDR3 is CSVEATSGYNEQFF. CDR3 DNA: TGCAGCGTTGAAGCGACTAGCGGGTACAATGAGCAGTTCTTC.

This clonotype has only a few counts. The chain recombines TRBV5-1 with TRBJ2-7; 7 nucleotides agree with TRBD1. The trim removed 4 bases at V and 2 bases at J, leaving 12 bases unmatched. The germline gives CDR1 SGHRS, CDR2 YFSETQ. This CDR3 is 16 amino acids long. CDR3 loop: CASSTSTGTPAYEQYF. The CDR3 DNA reads TGCGCCAGCAGCACCTCGACAGGGACACCTGCCTACGAGCAGTACTTC.

This rearrangement joins TRBV6-1 to TRBJ2-7; D call uncertain. Trimming pared 8 bases from V and 3 bases from J, leaving 20 bases between. The germline gives CDR1 MNHNS, CDR2 SASEGT. The CDR3 extends over 15 amino acids. CDR3: CASGSVVEGIYEQYF. CDR3 nucleotide sequence: TGTGCCAGCGGCTCTGTGGTTGAAGGGATCTACGAGCAGTACTTC.

This clonotype has just a few counts. The chain has TRBV7-2 and TRBJ2-2; 7 nucleotides match TRBD2. V lost 5 bases, J lost 0 bases, and 3 bases stayed unmatched. Germline loops: CDR1 SGHTA, CDR2 FQGNSA. This CDR3 region has 15 residues. In DNA form, the CDR3 reads TGTGCCAGCAGCCCCCGGGAGGCGAACACCGGGGAGCTGTTTTTT. This encodes CASSPREANTGELFF.

V and J are TRBV27 and TRBJ2-7, with D possibly TRBD2 on 7 matching bases. Trimming left V 3 bases short and J 5 bases short, with 11 bases between. The CDR3 extends over 13 amino acids. CDR1 and CDR2 (germline): MNHEY, SMNVEV (reference sequence). Written as DNA, the CDR3 is TGTGCCAGCAGTTTCGGGGGGCAGGACGAGCAGTACTTC. Translated, it gives CASSFGGQDEQYF.

This clonotype has more than one count but fewer than ten. The chain links TRBV21-1 to TRBJ1-5; TRBD1, the table's D call, lacks a check against the DNA. TRBV21-1 is shown as a pseudogene. The CDR3 is 16 amino acids. For the CDR3, the DNA is TGTGCCAGCAGCCGGGTCGGGGGCAGGAACAATCAGCCCCAGCATTTT. It translates to CASSRVGGRNNQPQHF.

J is TRBJ2-2 and V is TRBV20-1; either TRBD1 or TRBD2 may fit D (5 bases each). This CDR3 comprises 13 residues. CDR1 is DFQATT, CDR2 SNEGSKA, per germline (reference sequence). With 5 bases removed from V and 6 bases from J, the gap between germline ends came to 13 bases. The CDR3 DNA follows: TGCAGTGCTGAGGATGGGACCCCCGGGGAGCTGTTTTTT. Translated: CSAEDGTPGELFF.

This chain uses TRBV4-3 with TRBJ2-3, with 8 bases lining up with TRBD2. The V gene's germline CDR1 is LGHNA and CDR2 YSLEER. CDR3 length: 18 amino acids. CDR3 in DNA: TGCGCTAGCGGGCGGGGGAGCGGGAGAGGTACGGGCACAGATACGCAGTATTTT. Translated, it gives CASGRGSGRGTGTDTQYF.

This chain joins TRBV7-2 and TRBJ2-7; D is possibly TRBD1 (5 bases). The length of the CDR3 is 13 residues. Trimming pared 6 bases from V and 5 bases from J, leaving 14 bases between. CDR1 and CDR2 from the germline V gene are SGHTA and FQGNSA. For the CDR3, the DNA is TGTGCCAGCAGGGGTCAGGGCGGCAACGAGCAGTACTTC. This codes for CASRGQGGNEQYF.

This chain joins TRBV29-1 and TRBJ2-7; possible D gene TRBD2, 5 bases. The CDR3 length is 15 residues. V was clipped by 3 bases and J by 2 bases, with 17 bases between them. Germline loops: CDR1 SQVTM, CDR2 ANQGSEA. CDR3 loop: CSVEAAAGLTYEQYF. The CDR3 DNA is TGCAGCGTTGAGGCGGCTGCGGGCCTTACCTACGAGCAGTACTTC.

Comments on this clonotype: The germline gene is not matched at one end of the junction; a read error may be the cause. The chain couples TRBV2 to TRBJ2-1; 16 bases agree with TRBD2. This CDR3 is built from 19 residues. Per the germline V gene, CDR1 is SNHLY and CDR2 is FYNNEI. The CDR3 DNA sequence: TGTACCAGCAGTCCGGGGACTAGCGGGAGGGCCGCGGGCTACAATGAGCAGTTCTTC. Translated, it gives CTSSPGTSGRAAGYNEQFF.

Details on this clonotype: Mismatch with germline at one junction end may stem from a read error. The J gene is TRBJ2-1, the V gene TRBV11-1; 8 positions agree with TRBD2. The CDR3 spans 15 residues. Germline V gene sequence: CDR1 SGHAT, CDR2 FQDESV (reference sequence). In DNA, the CDR3 is TGTGCCAGCAGTCTCAGCGGGAGAGTCTACGATGAGCAGTTCTTC. This encodes CASSLSGRVYDEQFF.

This chain's CDR3 is CASSLEGGVPSTDTQYF. CDR3 DNA sequence: TGTGCCAGCAGCTTAGAGGGTGGGGTCCCTAGCACAGATACGCAGTATTTT. The chain joins TRBV11-2 to TRBJ2-3, with unresolved D. Germline loops: CDR1 SGHAT, CDR2 FQNNGV. V was clipped by 0 bases and J by 0 bases, with 13 bases between them. This CDR3 has 17 residues.

This clonotype appeared a few times. V is TRBV6-2 or TRBV6-3 and J is TRBJ2-5; D possibly uses TRBD1 or TRBD2 (5 bases each). The germline gives CDR1 MNHEY, CDR2 SVGEGT. Trimming shortened V by 0 bases and J by 4 bases, and 12 bases separated the two germline ends. The CDR3 has 15 amino acids. The CDR3: CASSYSLGVGETQYF. The CDR3 nucleotides are TGTGCCAGCAGTTACTCGTTGGGGGTTGGAGAGACCCAGTACTTC.

CDR3 nucleotides: TGTGCCAGCAGTTTAGTAGCGGGAGGGCCGCATGAGCAGTTCTTC. This sequence encodes CASSLVAGGPHEQFF. The chain combines TRBV28 with TRBJ2-1; 11 bases fit TRBD2. The CDR3 covers 15 residues. V lost 2 bases to trimming and J lost 8 bases; unmatched junction nucleotides: 5. Germline CDR1 and CDR2: MDHEN and SYDVKM.

The rearrangement links TRBV9 to TRBJ2-1; D remains unclear. This CDR3 has 14 residues. V shed 0 bases and J shed 6 bases, with 10 bases lying between them. Germline loops: CDR1 SGDLS, CDR2 YYNGEE. The CDR3 bases are TGTGCCAGCAGCGTAGGCCCTAACGTCAATGAGCAGTTCTTC. This encodes CASSVGPNVNEQFF. Variable domain in full (rest from reference TRBV9 and TRBJ2-1): DSGVTQTPKHLITATGQRVTLRCSPRSGDLSVYWYQQSLDQGLQFLIQYYNGEERAKGNILERFSAQQFPDLHSELNLSSLELGDSALYFCASSVGPNVNEQFFGPGTRLTVL.

This clonotype has ten or more counts. The chain joins TRBV27 to TRBJ2-7; 7 nucleotides line up with TRBD1. V shed 2 bases, J shed 3 bases, and the junction held 4 bases outside the gene matches. CDR3 size: 14 residues. The germline V gene has CDR1 MNHEY and CDR2 SMNVEV (reference sequence). This chain's CDR3 is CASSLQGVNYEQYF. The CDR3 DNA sequence: TGTGCCAGCAGTTTACAGGGGGTCAACTACGAGCAGTACTTC.

This clonotype was found many times. This chain uses TRBV7-6 with TRBJ2-7, with 7 bases identical to TRBD2. CDR3 length equals 14 residues. Germline V CDR1 and CDR2: SGHVS, FNYEAQ. V lost 1 base to trimming and J lost 4 bases; unmatched junction nucleotides: 4. CDR3 sequence: CASSLGLAEYEQYF. In DNA, the CDR3 is TGTGCCAGCAGCTTAGGTCTAGCGGAATACGAGCAGTACTTC.

This clonotype has only a few counts. V is TRBV29-1 and J is TRBJ2-7; D is uncertain. This CDR3 comprises 12 residues. V gave up 4 bases and J gave up 5 bases, with 12 bases separating them. From germline, CDR1 is SQVTM and CDR2 ANQGSEA. The CDR3 coding sequence is TGCAGCGTTGTGGTGCTACAGAACGAGCAGTACTTC. The encoded protein is CSVVVLQNEQYF.

The V and J genes are TRBV25-1 and TRBJ2-5, with D possibly matching TRBD1 (6 bases). With 0 bases removed from V and 4 bases from J, the gap between germline ends came to 12 bases. The CDR3 consists of 15 residues. Germline V gives CDR1 MGHDK, CDR2 SYGVNS. CDR3 amino acids: CASSEYLQGRETQYF. The CDR3 nucleotides are TGTGCCAGCAGTGAATATTTGCAGGGGAGAGAGACCCAGTACTTC. The variable domain in full, completed from reference TRBV25-1 and TRBJ2-5, reads EADIYQTPRYLVIGTGKKITLECSQTMGHDKMYWYQQDPGMELHLIHYSYGVNSTEKGDLSSESTVSRIRTEHFPLTLESARPSHTSQYLCASSEYLQGRETQYFGPGTRLLVL.

This clonotype came up once. This chain uses TRBV7-8 with TRBJ1-2; D perhaps matches TRBD1 (5 bases). Germline lookup yields CDR1 SGHVS and CDR2 FQNEAQ. The CDR3 has 15 residues. V lost 0 bases and J 7 bases, leaving 15 bases between the germline ends. The CDR3 DNA reads TGTGCCAGCAGCTTAGCGGGGCCGGGGTCGGGTGGCTACACCTTC. Translating it yields CASSLAGPGSGGYTF.

This clonotype is a singleton in its sample. V is TRBV28 and J is TRBJ1-1; TRBD1 matches at 11 bases. The trim removed 4 bases at V and 1 base at J, leaving 8 bases unmatched. CDR3 length equals 17 residues. The germline V gene encodes CDR1 MDHEN and CDR2 SYDVKM. CDR3 nucleotides: TGTGCCAGCAGTTCCAGACCGGGACAGGGGGAGAACACTGAAGCTTTCTTT. Protein: CASSSRPGQGENTEAFF.